This T cell receptor beta chain came from a study of CD8+ T cells in alopecia areata. Study information: Treated patients were given 5 to 10 mg oral tofacitinib twice daily.

Reverse transcription of extracted RNA yielded cDNA, which provided the sequencing template. The data were produced by immunoSEQ multiplex PCR, yet TCRdb's version contains in-frame clones alone and is incomplete. The sample shows tens of thousands of clones, roughly 57% of them seen only once. Germline CDR1 SGHTA, CDR2 FQGNSA. There are 13 residues in the CDR3. On this clone: The junction and the germline gene differ at one end; a read error may be behind it.

In alopecia areata patients, both lesional scalp punch biopsies and peripheral blood were collected. This chain connects TRBV7-2 to TRBJ2-7; D call uncertain. The sequence came from a human donor with alopecia areata. This material consisted of CD8+ T cells sorted from blood, taken at week 0. The CDR3 loop is CASSLYFGYEQHF. In DNA, the CDR3 is TGTGCCAGCAGCCTCTACTTTGGTTACGAGCAGCACTTC. Together with reference TRBV7-2 and TRBJ2-7, the CDR3 gives the full variable domain: GAGVSQSPSNKVTEKGKDVELRCDPISGHTALYWYRQSLGQGLEFLIYFQGNSAPDKSGLPSDRFSAERTGGSVSTLTIQRTQQEDSAVYLCASSLYFGYEQHFGPGTRLTVT.